This T cell receptor (beta chain) was sequenced in a study of cytomegalovirus exposure and HLA in healthy donors. The PCR ran on 60 Vbeta and 13 Jbeta primers. The assay was immunoSEQ multiplex PCR, and TCRdb's table has in-frame clones only and misses some. The data show roughly 79,000 clones, 70% to 75% seen once. This CDR3 is built from 15 residues. V lost 0 bases and J lost 6, with 15 bases in between. Germline CDR1 reads GTSNPN; CDR2 reads SVGIG (reference sequence). Turning to this clone: What it binds is unknown.

Findings and limits, study-wide: 150 to 200 TCR beta chains were listed as cytomegalovirus-associated. Segments of the TCR beta V type were, in most cases, productive about 87% or about 30% of the time in an earlier analysis.

Specimen: PBMCs. J is TRBJ2-1 and V is TRBV30; D call uncertain. The source is a woman aged 45-65 years in good health and CMV-seropositive. The CDR3 region is CAWSVNSLMVNEQFF. The CDR3 bases are TGTGCCTGGAGTGTAAACTCCCTGATGGTCAATGAGCAGTTCTTC.